One sample yielded the 9 T cell receptor beta chains listed below, sequenced in a study of regulatory T cells in long-lasting Graves disease (dated by TCRdb to about 2021). This sample's time point label indicates: persistent/refractory GD, antithyroid drugs over 5 years with positive TRAb. For both TCR sequencing and RNA sequencing, RNA was extracted from PBMCs using TRIzol. The library was generated by multiplex PCR. The sequencer listed for this sample is Illumina HiSeq 4000. TCR beta libraries were built with iRepertoire HTBI primers and Arm-PCR amplification of CDR3 regions. Using fastp at Q25 and MiXCR, TCRdb reprocessed the public reads and kept productive beta chains. Merged by CDR3 protein, the rows form single entries marked with the most common genes and DNA. Across this sample there are hundreds of thousands of distinct CDR3 sequences, with 20% seen only once. 7.8% of the sample comes from the top ten.

The specimen was peripheral blood mononuclear cells (PBMCs), collected when the disease was refractory, from a patient treated with antithyroid drugs. Receptors were obtained from a female donor with Graves disease.

This clonotype came up many times. The chain carries TRBV24-1 and TRBJ1-2; no clear D. Between the trimmed V and J ends, which lost 6 bases and 4 bases, there was a span of 11 bases. Germline lookup yields CDR1 KGHDR and CDR2 SFDVKD. This CDR3 is built from 13 residues. The CDR3 sequence: CATSKTATYGYTF. CDR3 nucleotide sequence: TGTGCCACCAGTAAAACAGCAACCTATGGCTACACCTTC.

Many counts were recorded for this clonotype. The V call is TRBV30, the J call TRBJ1-6; the D is unclear. V gave up 3 bases and J gave up 8 bases, with 5 bases separating them. The CDR3 has 11 amino acids. The germline gives CDR1 GTSNPN, CDR2 SVGIG (reference sequence). CDR3 sequence reads: CAWRRHSPLHF. The CDR3 coding sequence is TGTGCCTGGAGAAGGCATTCACCCCTCCACTTT. Full variable domain (outside the CDR3, taken from reference TRBV30 and TRBJ1-6): SQTIHQWPATLVQPVGSPLSLECTVEGTSNPNLYWYRQAAGRGLQLLFYSVGIGQISSEVPQNLSASRPQDRQFILSSKKLLLSDSGFYLCAWRRHSPLHFGNGTRLTVT.

The gene calls are TRBV28 and TRBJ2-7; the D is unclear. The CDR3 sequence is 15 residues long. Germline V gene sequence: CDR1 MDHEN, CDR2 SYDVKM. V dropped 8 bases and J dropped 3 bases, with 20 bases sitting between them. CDR3 amino acids: CASGSYVFRNYEQYF. The CDR3 coding sequence is TGTGCCAGCGGATCGTACGTATTTCGAAACTACGAGCAGTACTTC.

This clonotype was seen a handful of times. V and J are TRBV27 and TRBJ1-5, with 7 positions matching TRBD1. The ends lost 5 bases at V and 3 bases at J; junction bases unmatched: 10. The germline V gene encodes CDR1 MNHEY and CDR2 SMNVEV (reference sequence). The CDR3 loop spans 16 amino acids. CDR3 DNA: TGTGCCAGCAGTCCCCATGAGGGGGCAAACAATCAGCCCCAGCATTTT. This translates into CASSPHEGANNQPQHF.

In its sample, this clonotype was seen a few times. The V call is TRBV29-1, the J call TRBJ2-7; 7 bases map to TRBD1. This CDR3 contains 15 residues. Germline V gene lookup returns CDR1 SQVTM and CDR2 ANQGSEA. V gave up 5 bases and J gave up 4 bases; unmatched junction bases: 14. The CDR3 coding sequence is TGCAGCGTTTCCGGGACAGAGTATGGAGGATACGAGCAGTACTTC. Protein product: CSVSGTEYGGYEQYF.

This clonotype was counted at least ten times. The gene calls are TRBV6-1 and TRBJ2-7; D might be TRBD1 (6 bases). The CDR3 has 17 amino acids. Germline V gives CDR1 MNHNS, CDR2 SASEGT. Deletions cut 7 bases from V and 7 bases from J, with 29 bases between. CDR3 sequence (DNA): TGTGCCAGCAAGAACAGTGGTTCGCCACTGCCGAGGGGGGAGCAGTACTTC. This translates into CASKNSGSPLPRGEQYF.

J is TRBJ1-5 and V is TRBV19, with D unclear. In germline, CDR1 is LNHDA, CDR2 SQIVND (reference sequence). Trimming cost V 1 base and J 1 base, with 8 bases left between them. The CDR3 contains 15 residues. DNA for the CDR3: TGTGCCAGTAGTATAGCAGGAGAAAGCAATCAGCCCCAGCATTTT. It translates to CASSIAGESNQPQHF.

This clonotype has just a few counts. The chain carries TRBV6-2 or TRBV6-3 and TRBJ1-5; unclear D gene. CDR3 size: 17 residues. Germline CDR1 reads MNHEY; CDR2 reads SVGEGT. Between the trimmed V and J ends, which lost 2 bases and 6 bases, there was a span of 20 bases. Here the CDR3 reads CASSYGPGSGPGQPQHF. The CDR3 DNA is TGTGCCAGCAGTTACGGACCTGGATCCGGACCAGGTCAGCCCCAGCATTTT.

At least ten counts were recorded for this clonotype. The chain recombines TRBV7-3 with TRBJ1-1; D gene ambiguous. Germline CDR1 reads SGHTA; CDR2 reads FQGTGA. This CDR3 region has 13 residues. V was pared by 2 bases and J by 5 bases, with 9 bases between. The chain's CDR3 is CASSLGIGTEAFF. The CDR3 nucleotides are TGTGCCAGCAGCTTAGGCATCGGGACTGAAGCTTTCTTT.